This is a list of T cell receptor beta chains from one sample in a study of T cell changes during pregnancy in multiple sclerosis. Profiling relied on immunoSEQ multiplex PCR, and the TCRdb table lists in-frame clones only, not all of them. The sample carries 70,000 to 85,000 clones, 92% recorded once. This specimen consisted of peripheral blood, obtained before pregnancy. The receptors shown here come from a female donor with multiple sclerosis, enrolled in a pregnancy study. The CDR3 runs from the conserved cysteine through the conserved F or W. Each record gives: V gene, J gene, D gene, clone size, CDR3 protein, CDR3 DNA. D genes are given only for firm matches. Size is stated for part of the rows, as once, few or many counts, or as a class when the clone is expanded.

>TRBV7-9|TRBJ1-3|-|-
CASSLPGGGANTIYF
TGTGCCAGCAGCTTACCCGGCGGGGGCGCAAACACCATATATTTT
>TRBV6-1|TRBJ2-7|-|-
CASNLNTHEQYF
TGTGCCAGCAACCTAAATACCCACGAGCAGTACTTC
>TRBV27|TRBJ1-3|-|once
CASSFRKPRGGSGNTIYF
TGTGCCAGCAGTTTTCGCAAGCCTAGAGGGGGTTCTGGAAACACCATATATTTT
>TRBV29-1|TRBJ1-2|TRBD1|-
CSVAPNGRGAYGYTF
TGCAGCGTTGCTCCCAACGGCAGGGGGGCCTATGGCTACACCTTC
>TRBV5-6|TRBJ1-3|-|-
CASSFLTGSSGNTIYF
TGTGCCAGCAGCTTTCTTACAGGCTCCTCTGGAAACACCATATATTTT
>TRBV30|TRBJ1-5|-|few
CAWSVPGEPQHF
TGTGCCTGGAGTGTACCGGGAGAGCCCCAGCATTTT
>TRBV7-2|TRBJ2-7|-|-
CASSFTGEGSYEQYF
TGTGCCAGCAGCTTCACGGGGGAAGGGTCCTACGAGCAGTACTTC
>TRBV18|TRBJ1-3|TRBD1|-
CASSPLNRGPGNTIYF
TGTGCCAGCTCGCCCCTCAACAGGGGACCTGGAAACACCATATATTTT
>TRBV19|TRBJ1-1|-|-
CASSLSPGTEAFF
TGTGCCAGTAGTCTCAGTCCTGGCACTGAAGCTTTCTTT
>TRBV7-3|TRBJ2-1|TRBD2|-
CASSLSKRGGLSFYNEQFF
TGTGCCAGCAGCTTATCTAAGCGGGGGGGCCTTTCCTTCTACAATGAGCAGTTCTTC
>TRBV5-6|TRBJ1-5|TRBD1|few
CASSSNRDRGLDQPQHF
TGTGCCAGCAGCTCTAACCGGGACAGGGGATTGGATCAGCCCCAGCATTTT
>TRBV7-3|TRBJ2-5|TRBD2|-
CASSLLAGGHKETQYF
TGTGCCAGCAGCTTGCTAGCGGGGGGCCACAAAGAGACCCAGTACTTC
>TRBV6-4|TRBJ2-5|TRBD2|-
CASSSTSGGQETQYF
TGTGCCAGCAGCTCGACTAGCGGGGGGCAGGAGACCCAGTACTTC
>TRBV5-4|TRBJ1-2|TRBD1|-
CASSPRDRGNYGYTF
TGTGCCAGCAGCCCCCGGGACAGGGGAAACTATGGCTACACCTTC
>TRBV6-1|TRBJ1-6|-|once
CASSAGVRAYNSPLHF
TGTGCCAGCAGTGCCGGGGTGAGGGCCTATAATTCACCCCTCCACTTT
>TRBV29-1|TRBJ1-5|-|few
CSVGEGGGQPQHF
TGCAGCGTTGGCGAAGGGGGTGGCCAGCCCCAGCATTTT
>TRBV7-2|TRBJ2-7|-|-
CASNDPRRSRAYEQYF
TGTGCCAGCAACGACCCCCGCCGTAGCCGAGCGTACGAGCAGTACTTC
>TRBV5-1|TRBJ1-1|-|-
CASSIGDAEAFF
TGCGCCAGCAGCATAGGGGATGCCGAAGCTTTCTTT
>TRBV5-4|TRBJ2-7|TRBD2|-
CASSLRGLAGGGAYEQYF
TGTGCCAGCAGCTTGAGAGGTCTAGCGGGGGGAGGTGCCTACGAGCAGTACTTC
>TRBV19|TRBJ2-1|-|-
CASSIMESLSYNEQFF
TGTGCCAGTAGTATTATGGAGTCCCTTTCCTACAATGAGCAGTTCTTC
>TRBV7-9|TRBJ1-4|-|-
CASSSREKLFF
TGTGCCAGCAGCTCCCGTGAAAAACTGTTTTTT
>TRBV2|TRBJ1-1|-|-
CASSEEIMNTEAFF
TGTGCCAGCAGTGAAGAAATTATGAACACTGAAGCTTTCTTT
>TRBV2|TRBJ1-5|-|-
CASSEAAWGGVEDQPQHF
TGTGCCAGCAGTGAAGCGGCTTGGGGGGGCGTGGAGGATCAGCCCCAGCATTTT
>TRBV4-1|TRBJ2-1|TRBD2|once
CASSQGAASGYNEQFF
TGCGCCAGCAGCCAAGGGGCAGCTAGCGGGTACAATGAGCAGTTCTTC
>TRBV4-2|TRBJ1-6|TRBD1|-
CASSQGRTGWSPLHF
TGTGCCAGCAGCCAAGGTAGGACAGGGTGGTCACCCCTCCACTTT
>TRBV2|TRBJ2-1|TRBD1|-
CASSGSGGERIF
TGTGCCAGCAGTGGTTCAGGGGGCGAAAGGATCTTC
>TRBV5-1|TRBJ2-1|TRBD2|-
CASSLGSGGAINEQFF
TGCGCCAGCAGCTTGGGTAGCGGGGGGGCAATAAATGAGCAGTTCTTC
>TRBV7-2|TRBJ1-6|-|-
CASSPSFSPLHF
TGTGCCAGCAGCCCCAGTTTCTCACCCCTCCACTTT
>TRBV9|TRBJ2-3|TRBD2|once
CASSVDAGVVTDTQYF
TGTGCCAGCAGCGTCGATGCGGGGGTGGTAACAGATACGCAGTATTTT
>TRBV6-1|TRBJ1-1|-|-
CASRGELHTEAFF
TGTGCCAGCAGGGGAGAACTGCACACTGAAGCTTTCTTT
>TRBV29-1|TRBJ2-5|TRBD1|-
CSVGTVQETQYF
TGCAGCGTGGGGACAGTCCAAGAGACCCAGTACTTC
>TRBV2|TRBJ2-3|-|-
CASSELAGPTDTQYF
TGTGCCAGCAGTGAACTTGCGGGCCCCACAGATACGCAGTATTTT
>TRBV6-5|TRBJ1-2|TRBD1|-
CASRGGTGNGYTF
TGTGCCAGCCGGGGAGGGACAGGGAATGGCTACACCTTC
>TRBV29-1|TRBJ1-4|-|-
CSATGQFFEKLFF
TGCAGCGCTACCGGACAGTTCTTTGAAAAACTGTTTTTT
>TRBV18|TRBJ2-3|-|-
CASSLIEIQINTDTQYF
TGTGCCAGCTCACTGATAGAAATACAGATAAACACAGATACGCAGTATTTT
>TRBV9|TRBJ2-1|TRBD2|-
CASSPGLAGDNEQFF
TGTGCCAGCAGCCCGGGACTAGCGGGGGACAATGAGCAGTTCTTC
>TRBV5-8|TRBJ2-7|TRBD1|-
CASSLIVGQGYEQYF
TGTGCCAGCAGCCTTATAGTAGGACAGGGGTACGAGCAGTACTTC
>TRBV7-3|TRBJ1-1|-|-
CASSPLGGEGSEAFF
TGTGCCAGCAGCCCCCTCGGTGGGGAAGGGAGTGAAGCTTTCTTT
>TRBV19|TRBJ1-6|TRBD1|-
CASSTQGVNNSPLHF
TGTGCCAGTAGTACACAGGGGGTGAATAATTCACCCCTCCACTTT
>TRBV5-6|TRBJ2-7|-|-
CASSGRYREAYEQYF
TGTGCCAGCAGCGGCCGGTACAGGGAAGCCTACGAGCAGTACTTC
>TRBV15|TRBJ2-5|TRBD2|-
CATMAGGQPQETQYF
TGTGCCACCATGGCGGGGGGCCAACCCCAAGAGACCCAGTACTTC
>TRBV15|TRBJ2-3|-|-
CATSQEVGTQYF
TGTGCCACCAGTCAAGAGGTGGGTACGCAGTATTTT
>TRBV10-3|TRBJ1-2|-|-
CAISEGGDGYTF
TGTGCCATCAGTGAGGGCGGGGATGGCTACACCTTC
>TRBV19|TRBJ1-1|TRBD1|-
CASSRQGAGTEAFF
TGTGCCAGTAGTAGACAGGGGGCTGGGACTGAAGCTTTCTTT
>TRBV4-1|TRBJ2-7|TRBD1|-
CASSQDSGTEREQYF
TGCGCCAGCAGCCAAGACTCCGGGACAGAACGCGAGCAGTACTTC